The 14 T cell receptor beta chains given below trace back to one sample, sequenced in a study of blood T cell repertoires in COVID-19. Using immunoSEQ multiplex PCR, the repertoire was profiled, and TCRdb retains in-frame clones only, with some absent. Of some 60,000 clones in the sample, 85% were seen once. Sequencing input: peripheral blood. The receptors originated from a human donor in a cohort sampled during active COVID-19.

The rearrangement joins TRBV5-5 to TRBJ2-3; 10 positions agree with TRBD2. CDR1 is SGHKS and CDR2 is YYEKEE in the germline V gene (reference sequence). J was trimmed by 4 bases and V by 0 bases; bases with no gene match: 2. This CDR3 comprises 15 residues. CDR3 nucleotides: TGTGCCAGCAGCTTGGGCCTAGCGGGGGCAGATACGCAGTATTTT. This codes for CASSLGLAGADTQYF. The full variable domain, completed using reference TRBV5-5 and TRBJ2-3, is DAGVTQSPTHLIKTRGQQVTLRCSPISGHKSVSWYQQVLGQGPQFIFQYYEKEERGRGNFPDRFSARQFPNYSSELNVNALLLGDSALYLCASSLGLAGADTQYFGPGTRLTVL.

V is TRBV11-2 and J is TRBJ2-2, with a possible D match to TRBD2 (7 bases). V was pared by 3 bases and J by 7 bases, with 15 bases between. Germline CDR1 and CDR2: SGHAT and FQNNGV. The CDR3 is made up of 15 amino acids. The CDR3 region is CASSLMRGGFGELFF. The CDR3 region has the DNA TGTGCCAGCAGCTTGATGAGGGGGGGTTTCGGGGAGCTGTTTTTT.

This chain joins TRBV7-7 and TRBJ2-1, with 8 bases fitting TRBD2. J gave up 5 bases and V 5 bases, and 11 bases lay outside the gene matches. Germline values: CDR1 SSHAT, CDR2 FNYEAQ (reference sequence). This CDR3 contains 16 residues. CDR3: CASSHAGSGIHNEQFF. The CDR3 DNA sequence: TGTGCCAGCAGCCACGCAGGTAGCGGGATCCACAATGAGCAGTTCTTC.

The V gene is TRBV14, the J gene TRBJ2-5, with 7 bases identical to TRBD2. The length of the CDR3 is 18 residues. Germline V lookup: CDR1 SGHDN, CDR2 FVKESK. J was trimmed by 5 bases and V by 3 bases; bases with no gene match: 18. The CDR3 DNA reads as TGTGCCAGCAGCCAGGTCTTAACAGCGGGGAGTTGGGGTGAGACCCAGTACTTC. Residues: CASSQVLTAGSWGETQYF.

This clone was counted once. The chain combines TRBV29-1 with TRBJ2-2, with TRBD2 matching over 9 bases. Germline CDR1 SQVTM, CDR2 ANQGSEA. Trimming cost V 3 bases and J 8 bases; bases outside gene matches: 7. The CDR3 loop spans 14 amino acids. CDR3 in amino acids: CSVEVAGDPGELFF. DNA of the CDR3: TGCAGCGTTGAGGTAGCGGGGGACCCGGGGGAGCTGTTTTTT.

The chain uses TRBV3-1 (or the pseudogene TRBV3-2) and TRBJ2-2; TRBD2 matches 7 bases. The V gene end was trimmed by 0 bases and the J gene end by 0 bases; junction bases not matched to a gene: 7. Germline V gene data show CDR1 as LGHDT and CDR2 as YNNKEL (reference sequence). The length of the CDR3 is 18 residues. The chain's CDR3 is CASSQDWGSGSNTGELFF. The DNA of the CDR3 is TGTGCCAGCAGCCAAGATTGGGGTAGCGGGTCGAACACCGGGGAGCTGTTTTTT.

The genes are TRBV5-5 and TRBJ2-2; 12 bases match TRBD2. V was clipped by 4 bases and J by 5 bases; unmatched bases: 6. The CDR3 length is 16 residues. Germline loops: CDR1 SGHKS, CDR2 YYEKEE (reference sequence). CDR3 in DNA: TGTGCCAGCAGCCTACTAGCGGGGGGAGGTACCGGGGAGCTGTTTTTT. Protein: CASSLLAGGGTGELFF.

The chain uses TRBV9 and TRBJ2-2; 10 bases fit TRBD2. This CDR3 comprises 16 residues. Germline trimming cut 0 bases from V and 4 bases from J; bases unmatched to any gene: 3. The germline gives CDR1 SGDLS, CDR2 YYNGEE. CDR3 sequence (DNA): TGTGCCAGCAGCGTAGGGTTAGCGGGGGGCACCGGGGAGCTGTTTTTT. Translated: CASSVGLAGGTGELFF. Variable domain in full (rest from reference TRBV9 and TRBJ2-2): DSGVTQTPKHLITATGQRVTLRCSPRSGDLSVYWYQQSLDQGLQFLIQYYNGEERAKGNILERFSAQQFPDLHSELNLSSLELGDSALYFCASSVGLAGGTGELFFGEGSRLTVL.

The CDR3 nucleotides are TGCGCCAGCAGCCCAGGGGACAGGTCCCTTTATGGCTACACCTTC. It is translated as CASSPGDRSLYGYTF. The V call is TRBV4-1, the J call TRBJ1-2, with 8 positions matching TRBD1. The junction had 9 bases not matched to a gene; V was cut back by 4 bases and J by 5 bases. Germline V lookup: CDR1 MGHRA, CDR2 YSYEKL. The CDR3 has 15 residues.

This clone was detected once. The CDR3 DNA reads as TGTGCCAGCAGCTTATTCGCGGGACTTAATTCACCCCTCCACTTT. It yields the protein CASSLFAGLNSPLHF. The chain has TRBV7-9 and TRBJ1-6; tentative D call: TRBD1 (5 bases). Germline V gene data show CDR1 as SEHNR and CDR2 as FQNEAQ (reference sequence). The CDR3 has 15 residues. Trimming removed 2 bases from V and 6 bases from J, with 11 bases in between.

The chain uses TRBV19 and TRBJ2-5; TRBD2 aligns across 9 bases. The CDR3 loop spans 15 amino acids. In germline, CDR1 is LNHDA, CDR2 SQIVND (reference sequence). V trimming: 6 bases; J trimming: 2 bases; junction bases outside the gene matches: 7. In DNA, the CDR3 is TGTGCCAGTAGCCTTTTCACTAGCGGGCAAGAGACCCAGTACTTC. This encodes CASSLFTSGQETQYF.

Many counts were recorded for this clone. The chain carries TRBV6-5 and TRBJ2-7, with TRBD2 as a possible D gene (5 bases). The CDR3 consists of 14 residues. CDR1 and CDR2 (germline): MNHEY, SVGAGI. CDR3 sequence: CVTTMDFSSYEQYF. The CDR3 DNA reads TGTGTCACGACGATGGACTTTAGCTCCTACGAGCAGTACTTC.

In this sample, this clone turned up a few times. The chain carries TRBV7-9 and TRBJ1-2; D gene uncertain. The CDR3 is 12 residues long. Trimming shortened V by 5 bases and J by 4 bases, and 8 bases separated the two germline ends. Germline lookup yields CDR1 SEHNR and CDR2 FQNEAQ (reference sequence). The CDR3 reads CASSPGSYGYTF. DNA for the CDR3: TGTGCCAGCAGCCCCGGGAGCTATGGCTACACCTTC.

This chain uses TRBV7-8 with TRBJ2-5; 7 bases are shared with TRBD2. This CDR3 region has 13 residues. V lost 0 bases, J lost 11 bases, and 6 bases stayed unmatched. CDR1 and CDR2 (germline): SGHVS, FQNEAQ. The CDR3 sequence is CASSLARGREQYF. The DNA of the CDR3 is TGTGCCAGCAGCTTAGCGCGGGGGAGGGAGCAGTACTTC.